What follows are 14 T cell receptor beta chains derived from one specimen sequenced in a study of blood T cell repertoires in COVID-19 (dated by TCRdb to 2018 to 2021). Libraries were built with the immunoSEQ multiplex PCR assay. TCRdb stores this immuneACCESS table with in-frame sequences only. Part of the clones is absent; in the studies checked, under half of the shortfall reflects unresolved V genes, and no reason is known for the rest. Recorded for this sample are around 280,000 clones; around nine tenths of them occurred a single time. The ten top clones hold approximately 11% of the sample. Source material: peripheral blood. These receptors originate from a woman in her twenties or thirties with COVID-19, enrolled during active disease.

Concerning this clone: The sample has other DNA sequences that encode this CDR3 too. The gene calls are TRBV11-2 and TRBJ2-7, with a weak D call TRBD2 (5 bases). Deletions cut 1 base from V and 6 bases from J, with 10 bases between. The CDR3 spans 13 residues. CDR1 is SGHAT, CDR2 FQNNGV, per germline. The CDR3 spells CASSLGMGSEQYF. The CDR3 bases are TGTGCCAGCAGCTTAGGTATGGGGAGCGAGCAGTACTTC.

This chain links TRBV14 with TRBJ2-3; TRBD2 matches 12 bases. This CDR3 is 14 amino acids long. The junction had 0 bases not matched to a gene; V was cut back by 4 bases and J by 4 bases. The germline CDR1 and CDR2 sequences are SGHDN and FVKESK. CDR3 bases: TGTGCCAGCAGCCGGACTAGCGGGGCAGATACGCAGTATTTT. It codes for CASSRTSGADTQYF.

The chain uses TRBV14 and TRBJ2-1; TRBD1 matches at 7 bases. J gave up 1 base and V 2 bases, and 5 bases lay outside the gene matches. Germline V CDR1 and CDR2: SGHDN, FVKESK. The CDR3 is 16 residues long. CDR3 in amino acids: CASSQSWTGSYNEQFF. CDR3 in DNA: TGTGCCAGCAGCCAATCGTGGACAGGATCCTACAATGAGCAGTTCTTC.

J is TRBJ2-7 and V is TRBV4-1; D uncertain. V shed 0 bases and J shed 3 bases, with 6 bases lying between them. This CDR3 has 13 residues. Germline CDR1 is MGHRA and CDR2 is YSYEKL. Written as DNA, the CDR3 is TGCGCCAGCAGCCAAGACAGAAGCTACGAGCAGTACTTC. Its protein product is CASSQDRSYEQYF.

CDR3 DNA sequence: TGTGCCAGCCGTAGTCTTTTGAATGAGCAGTTCTTC. Encoded protein: CASRSLLNEQFF. The genes are TRBV19 and TRBJ2-1; no definite D call. Trimming took off 9 bases at V and 7 bases at J, with 13 bases between the two ends. Germline V gives CDR1 LNHDA, CDR2 SQIVND (reference sequence). This CDR3 has 12 amino acids.

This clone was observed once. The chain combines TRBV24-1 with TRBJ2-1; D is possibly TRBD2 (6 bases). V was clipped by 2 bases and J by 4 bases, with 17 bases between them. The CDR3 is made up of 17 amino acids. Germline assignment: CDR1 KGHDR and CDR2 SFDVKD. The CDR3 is CATSDSRRGGTYNEQFF. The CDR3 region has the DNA TGTGCCACCAGTGATTCCCGCCGGGGCGGGACTTACAATGAGCAGTTCTTC.

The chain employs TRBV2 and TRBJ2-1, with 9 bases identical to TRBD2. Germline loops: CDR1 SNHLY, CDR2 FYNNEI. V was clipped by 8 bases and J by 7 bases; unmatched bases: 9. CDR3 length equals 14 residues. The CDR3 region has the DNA TGTGCCAGCCTTAGCCTAGCGGGAAGGAATGAGCAGTTCTTC. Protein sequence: CASLSLAGRNEQFF. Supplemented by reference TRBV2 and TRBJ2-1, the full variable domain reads EPEVTQTPSHQVTQMGQEVILRCVPISNHLYFYWYRQILGQKVEFLVSFYNNEISEKSEIFDDQFSVERPDGSNFTLKIRSTKLEDSAMYFCASLSLAGRNEQFFGPGTRLTVL.

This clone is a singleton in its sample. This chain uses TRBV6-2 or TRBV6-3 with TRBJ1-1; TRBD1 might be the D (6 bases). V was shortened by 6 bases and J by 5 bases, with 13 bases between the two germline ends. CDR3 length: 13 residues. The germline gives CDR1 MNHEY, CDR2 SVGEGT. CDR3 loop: CASSLQGVTEAFF. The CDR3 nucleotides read TGTGCCAGCAGCTTACAGGGAGTGACTGAAGCTTTCTTT.

Written as DNA, the CDR3 is TGTGCCAGCAGCCACAGGACAGGGGGTTGGGGCAATGAGCAGTTCTTC. Protein product: CASSHRTGGWGNEQFF. The rearrangement links TRBV5-6 to TRBJ2-1, with 10 bases that match TRBD1. The CDR3 has 16 residues. V gave up 4 bases and J gave up 6 bases; unmatched junction bases: 10. Germline loops: CDR1 SGHDT, CDR2 YYEEEE.

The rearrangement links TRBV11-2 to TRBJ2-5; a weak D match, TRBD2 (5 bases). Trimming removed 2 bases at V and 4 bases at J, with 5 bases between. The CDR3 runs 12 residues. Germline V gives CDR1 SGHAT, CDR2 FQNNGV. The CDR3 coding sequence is TGTGCCAGCAGCTTAAGCGGAGAGACCCAGTACTTC. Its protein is CASSLSGETQYF.

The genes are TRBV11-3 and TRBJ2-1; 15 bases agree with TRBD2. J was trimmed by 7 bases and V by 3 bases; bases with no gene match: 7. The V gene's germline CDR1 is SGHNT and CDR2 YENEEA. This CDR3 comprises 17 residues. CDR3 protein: CASSFSPGLAGGNEQFF. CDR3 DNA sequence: TGTGCCAGCAGCTTCTCTCCGGGACTAGCGGGAGGTAATGAGCAGTTCTTC.

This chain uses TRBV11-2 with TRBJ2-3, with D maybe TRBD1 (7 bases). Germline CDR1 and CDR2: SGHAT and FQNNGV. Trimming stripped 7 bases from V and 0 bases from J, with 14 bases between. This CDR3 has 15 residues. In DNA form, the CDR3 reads TGTGCCAGCACTGGCAGGGGGGTCAGCACAGATACGCAGTATTTT. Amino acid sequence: CASTGRGVSTDTQYF.

The CDR3 spells CAISDAAGAFYNEQFF. For the CDR3, the DNA is TGTGCCATCAGTGACGCAGCGGGAGCTTTCTACAATGAGCAGTTCTTC. The J gene is TRBJ2-1, the V gene TRBV10-3, with 8 bases identical to TRBD2. The CDR3 is 16 amino acids. Trimming at V came to 3 bases and at J to 3 bases, leaving 7 bases not matched to a gene. CDR1 and CDR2 (germline): ENHRY, SYGVKD.

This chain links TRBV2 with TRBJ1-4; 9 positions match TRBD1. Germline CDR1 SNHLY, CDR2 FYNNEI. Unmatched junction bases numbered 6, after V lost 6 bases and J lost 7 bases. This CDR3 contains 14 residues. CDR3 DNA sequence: TGTGCCAGCAGACCCGGGACAGGGTCTGAAAAACTGTTTTTT. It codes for CASRPGTGSEKLFF.